This TCR beta chain appears in the sequencing data of a study of blood T cell repertoires in COVID-19 (dated by TCRdb to between 2020 and 2021). Looking at the study overall: The collaborator samples originated in the United States, Italy and Spain and spanned the acute and convalescent phases of COVID-19. The material from the prospective study consisted of cDNA or gDNA derived from T cells, B-cell-depleted T cells, or PBMCs. Deeply sampled blood TCRbeta repertoires from subjects exposed to, actively infected with, or recovered from COVID-19 were included in the dataset. A freely available public database, intended as a resource for researchers studying the immune response to SARS-CoV-2, is where the repertoires were released. The samples were drawn from two sources: the first 160 participants of the ongoing ImmuneRACE study, and fewer than 1,500 subjects contributed by 6 global collaborators. Nearly every sample came with metadata listing a de-identified subject ID, COVID-19 status, age in years and sex. Where available, HLA class I and class II types were obtained from metadata supplied by the sample provider rather than from assay-based typing. Results the study describes overall, beyond this receptor: The quantity of clinical and demographic metadata differed by source and by participant and was supplied without curation.

The CDR3 runs 14 amino acids, cysteine and phenylalanine included. This entry keeps only the CDR3 DNA: 42 bases, framed from base 1. Germline trimming amounts to 3 bases on V and 4 bases on J, with 5 as the count of junction bases outside the gene matches. The germline V gene (reference sequence) provides CDR1 DFQATT and CDR2 SNEGSKA. In the prospective study, participants were about 18 to 90 years old, resided in approximately 25 geographic areas of the United States, and were enrolled through a virtual design. Cohort assignment in the prospective study relied on participant-reported clinical history from a screening survey and a study questionnaire. Mobile phlebotomists in the prospective study collected whole blood, serum and a nasopharyngeal or oropharyngeal swab from every participant. Additional blood draws and questionnaires over an approximately 2-month period could optionally be provided by prospective study participants. Before DNA extraction, prospective study blood samples were shipped either frozen or at room temperature.

TCRbeta CDR3 regions were amplified from genomic DNA using the immunoSEQ Assay, a bias-controlled multiplex PCR. The study's own analysis went as follows. The number of nucleated cells in each sample was estimated by amplification of reference gene primers within the assay. Sequence reads were collapsed and filtered to measure the absolute abundance of every unique TCRbeta CDR3 rearrangement. For each sample, productive Simpson clonality was calculated by taking the square root of Simpson's diversity index across productive rearrangements. Held by TCRdb, this immuneACCESS table contains in-frame sequences only and omits some clones. Under half of the omission traces to an unresolved V gene where checked; the cause of the rest is unknown. V and J calls and clone size come straight from that table; D and trimming were deduced from the DNA. This sample comprises about 220,000 clones, 85% to 90% of them detected only once. Clones ranked in the top ten supply under 4% of the sample.

Comments on this clone: The antigen it recognizes is unknown. Base quality data are lacking; no much larger clone is found one base away.

Sequenced sample: PBMCs or T cells enriched from blood (not recorded which). This clonotype originated in a woman under 30 in a cohort exposed to, infected with or recovered from COVID-19 (not recorded which). The sequence joins TRBV20-1 to TRBJ1-4; 7 bases in between match TRBD1. The nucleotide sequence is TGCAGTGCTAGTGGGACAGAAGATAATGAAAAACTGTTTTTT. Its coded protein is CSASGTEDNEKLFF.